This TCR beta chain appears in the sequencing data of a study of blood T cell repertoires in COVID-19. The germline V gene has CDR1 GTSNPN and CDR2 SVGIG (reference sequence). V dropped 2 bases and J dropped 3 bases, with 14 bases sitting between them. CDR3 length equals 15 residues. TCRdb keeps only in-frame clones here, not all; method: immunoSEQ multiplex PCR. The top ten clones hold 4% to 5.5% of a sample with 400,000 to 550,000 clones, roughly 90% of them seen once. The sequence came from a woman in her 30s with acute or convalescent COVID-19. The rearrangement uses TRBV30 and TRBJ2-1, with TRBD2 as a possible D gene (6 bases). The sequencing input was peripheral blood. The CDR3 here is CAWSILADIYNEQFF. CDR3 in DNA: TGTGCCTGGAGTATTTTAGCGGACATCTACAATGAGCAGTTCTTC.